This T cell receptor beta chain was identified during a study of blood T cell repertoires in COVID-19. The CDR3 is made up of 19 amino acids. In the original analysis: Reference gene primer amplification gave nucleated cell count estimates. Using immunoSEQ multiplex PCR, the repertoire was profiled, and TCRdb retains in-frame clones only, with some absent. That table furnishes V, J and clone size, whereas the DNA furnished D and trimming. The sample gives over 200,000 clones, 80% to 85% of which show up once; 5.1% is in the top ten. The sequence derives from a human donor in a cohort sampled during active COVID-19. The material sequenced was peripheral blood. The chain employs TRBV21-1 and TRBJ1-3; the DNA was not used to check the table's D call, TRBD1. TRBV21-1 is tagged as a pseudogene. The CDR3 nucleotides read TGTGCCAGCGGAAAGGGGACACTTTCTCTGGGGGCCTACCAAAACACCATATATTTT. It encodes CASGKGTLSLGAYQNTIYF.